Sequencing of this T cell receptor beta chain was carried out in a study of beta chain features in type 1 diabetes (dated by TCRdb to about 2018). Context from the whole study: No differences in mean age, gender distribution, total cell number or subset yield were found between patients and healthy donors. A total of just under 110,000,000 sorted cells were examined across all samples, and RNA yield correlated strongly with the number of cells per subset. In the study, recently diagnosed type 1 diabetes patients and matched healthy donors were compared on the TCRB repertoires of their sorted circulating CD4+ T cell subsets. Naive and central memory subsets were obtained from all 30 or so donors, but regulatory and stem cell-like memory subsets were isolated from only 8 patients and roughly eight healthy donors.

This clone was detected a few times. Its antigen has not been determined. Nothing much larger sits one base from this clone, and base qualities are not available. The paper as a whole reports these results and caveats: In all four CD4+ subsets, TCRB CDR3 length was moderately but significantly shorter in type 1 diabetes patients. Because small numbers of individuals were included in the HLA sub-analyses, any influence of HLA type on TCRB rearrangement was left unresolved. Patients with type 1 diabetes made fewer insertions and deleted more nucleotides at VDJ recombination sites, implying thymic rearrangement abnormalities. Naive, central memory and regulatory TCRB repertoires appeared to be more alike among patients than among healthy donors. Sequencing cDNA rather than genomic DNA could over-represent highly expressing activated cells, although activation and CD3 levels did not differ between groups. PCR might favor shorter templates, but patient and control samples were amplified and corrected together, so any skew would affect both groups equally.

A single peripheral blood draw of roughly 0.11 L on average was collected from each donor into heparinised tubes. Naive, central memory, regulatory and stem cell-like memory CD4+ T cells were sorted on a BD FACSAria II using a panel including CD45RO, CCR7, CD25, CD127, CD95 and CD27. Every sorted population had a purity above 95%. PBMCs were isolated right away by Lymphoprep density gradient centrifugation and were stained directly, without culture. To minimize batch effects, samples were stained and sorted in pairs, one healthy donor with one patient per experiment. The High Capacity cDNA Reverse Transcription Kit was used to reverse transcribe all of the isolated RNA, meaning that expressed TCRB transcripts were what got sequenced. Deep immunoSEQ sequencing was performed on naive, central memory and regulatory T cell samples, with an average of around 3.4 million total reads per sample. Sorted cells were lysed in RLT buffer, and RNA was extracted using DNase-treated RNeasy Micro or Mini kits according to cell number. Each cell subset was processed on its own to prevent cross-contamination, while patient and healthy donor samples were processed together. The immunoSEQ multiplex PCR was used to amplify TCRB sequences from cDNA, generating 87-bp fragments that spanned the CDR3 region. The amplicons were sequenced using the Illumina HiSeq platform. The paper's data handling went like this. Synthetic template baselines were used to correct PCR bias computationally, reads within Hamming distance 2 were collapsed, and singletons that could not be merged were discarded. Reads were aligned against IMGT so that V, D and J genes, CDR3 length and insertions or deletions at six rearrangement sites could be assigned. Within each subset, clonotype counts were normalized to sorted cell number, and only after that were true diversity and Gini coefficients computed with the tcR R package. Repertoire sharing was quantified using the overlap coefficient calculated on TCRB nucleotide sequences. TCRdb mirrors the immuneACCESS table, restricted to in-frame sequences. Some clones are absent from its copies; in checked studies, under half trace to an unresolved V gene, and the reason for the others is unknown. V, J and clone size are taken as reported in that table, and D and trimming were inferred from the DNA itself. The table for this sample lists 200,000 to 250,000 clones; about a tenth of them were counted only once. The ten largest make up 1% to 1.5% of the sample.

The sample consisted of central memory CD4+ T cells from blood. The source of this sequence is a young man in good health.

At the DNA level, the sequence is TGTGCCAGCAGCCCGCGGGACAGGGGCTACGAGCAGTACTTC. Its coded protein is CASSPRDRGYEQYF. This chain is built from TRBV7-2 and TRBJ2-7; the junction holds 10 bases that match TRBD1. CDR1 SGHTA and CDR2 FQGNSA were looked up in the germline V gene. Spanning cysteine to phenylalanine, the CDR3 consists of 14 amino acids. Just the 42-base CDR3 DNA is kept, in frame starting at base 1. The junction shows trimming of 5 bases on V and 3 bases on J, and the gene matches do not reach 4 bases of it. Outside the CDR3, residues come from the reference TRBV7-2 and TRBJ2-7 proteins, so the full variable domain is: GAGVSQSPSNKVTEKGKDVELRCDPISGHTALYWYRQSLGQGLEFLIYFQGNSAPDKSGLPSDRFSAERTGGSVSTLTIQRTQQEDSAVYLCASSPRDRGYEQYFGPGTRLTVT.